This is a list of T cell receptor beta chains from one sample in a study of Ad26.COV2.S vaccination and SARS-CoV-2 variants. TCRdb's copy holds only in-frame clones and misses some; the assay was immunoSEQ multiplex PCR. The table includes around 270,000 clones, about 83% detected once. Sequences were derived from peripheral blood, sampled in a trial of Ad26.COV2.S vaccine versus placebo. The receptors come from a person aged 18 to 65 who received the Ad26.COV2.S COVID-19 vaccine or a placebo. Each CDR3 is given with its conserved first and last residue. D genes are given only for firm matches. Size is stated for part of the rows, as once, few or many counts, or as a class when the clone is expanded.

j_call | v_call | d_call | clone_size | cdr3_nt | cdr3_aa
TRBJ2-1 | TRBV14 | TRBD2 | - | TGTGCCAGCAGCCAAGCGGGAGGCGGCTACAATGAGCAGTTCTTC | CASSQAGGGYNEQFF
TRBJ2-3 | TRBV9 | TRBD2 | - | TGTGCCAGCACTCCCACGACTAGCGGAGAGACGAGCACAGATACGCAGTATTTT | CASTPTTSGETSTDTQYF
TRBJ2-1 | TRBV19 | TRBD2 | - | TGTGCCAGTACCCTACTAGCGGGAGGGCCAGGACACAATGAGCAGTTCTTC | CASTLLAGGPGHNEQFF
TRBJ1-2 | TRBV5-5 | TRBD1 | few | TGTGCCAGCAGCACGGGACAGGGCGAAACGTATGGCTACACCTTC | CASSTGQGETYGYTF
TRBJ1-1 | TRBV5-4 | - | - | TGTGCCAGCAGCTTGAATAGGGATTTGAACACTGAAGCTTTCTTT | CASSLNRDLNTEAFF
TRBJ1-4 | TRBV7-9 | - | - | TGTGCCAGCAGACCTTGGACTAATGAAAAACTGTTTTTT | CASRPWTNEKLFF
TRBJ2-2 | TRBV5-5 | TRBD1 | - | TGTGCCAGCAGCTTCCAGACAGGGATTAACACCGGGGAGCTGTTTTTT | CASSFQTGINTGELFF
TRBJ1-5 | TRBV24-1 | - | - | TGTGCCACCAGTGCATTTGGGAATCAGCCCCAGCATTTT | CATSAFGNQPQHF
TRBJ2-1 | TRBV5-5 | - | - | TGTGCCAGCAGCAGGGAGCAACGAAGCTCCTACAATGAGCAGTTCTTC | CASSREQRSSYNEQFF
TRBJ2-5 | TRBV5-1 | - | many | TGCGCCAGCAGCGTGGACTCGACTCAAGAGACCCAGTACTTC | CASSVDSTQETQYF
TRBJ2-7 | TRBV5-1 | TRBD1 | - | TGCGCCAGCAGCTTGGCCCTGACAGGGGTAAACTACGAGCAGTACTTC | CASSLALTGVNYEQYF
TRBJ2-4 | TRBV13 | - | - | TGTGCCAGCAGCTTAGAGGGCTTTCCTGTTCAGTACTTC | CASSLEGFPVQYF
TRBJ1-5 | TRBV15 | TRBD1 | once | TGTGCCACCAGCAGAGATGGACAGGGGCCGAGAAGCAATCAGCCCCAGCATTTT | CATSRDGQGPRSNQPQHF
TRBJ2-1 | TRBV11-3 | TRBD2 | once | TGTGCCAGCAGCTTAGGCGGCAGCGGGAGGGCGAGGAATGAGCAGTTCTTC | CASSLGGSGRARNEQFF
TRBJ2-5 | TRBV1 | - | - | TGCACCAGCAGCCATGTTATACAGTGCCAAGAGACCCAGTACTTC | CTSSHVIQCQETQYF
TRBJ1-5 | TRBV19 | - | - | TGTGCCAGTAGTCTCGCGGGCGGCAATCAGCCCCAGCATTTT | CASSLAGGNQPQHF
TRBJ1-2 | TRBV9 | - | - | TGTGCCAGCAAAAAGGGAGAGGGGGTTACTAACTATGGCTACACCTTC | CASKKGEGVTNYGYTF
TRBJ1-2 | TRBV19 | - | - | TGTGCCAGTAAAATCCCAGGCAGGGGAGTCTATGGCTACACCTTC | CASKIPGRGVYGYTF
TRBJ1-1 | TRBV9 | - | - | TGTGCCAGCAGCCCCGCGGTTGAAGCTTTCTTT | CASSPAVEAFF
TRBJ2-6 | TRBV19 | - | - | TGTGCCAGTAAGGCAACCGCCTCTGGGGCCAACGTCCTGACTTTC | CASKATASGANVLTF
TRBJ2-5 | TRBV6-1 | TRBD2 | - | TGTGCCAGCAGTGAAGCCCCGTTCAGCGGGGGCGGGGAGACCCAGTACTTC | CASSEAPFSGGGETQYF
TRBJ1-2 | TRBV6-2/TRBV6-3 | - | - | TGTGCCAGCAGTTACCGGCGATACCCCCCTAACTATGGCTACACCTTC | CASSYRRYPPNYGYTF
TRBJ2-1 | TRBV15 | - | - | TGTGCCACCAGCAGAGATCCGCAAGCGAGCTCCTACAATGAGCAGTTCTTC | CATSRDPQASSYNEQFF
TRBJ2-3 | TRBV6-5 | TRBD1 | - | TGTGCCACCCGGTGGACAGGGGGAGATACGCAGTATTTT | CATRWTGGDTQYF
TRBJ2-2 | TRBV6-2/TRBV6-3 | TRBD2 | - | TGTGCCAGCAGTTACAAGCGGGGAGCCACCGGGGAGCTGTTTTTT | CASSYKRGATGELFF
TRBJ1-1 | TRBV11-1 | - | - | TGTGCCAGCAGCTTATGGGGGGCGCGGACTGAAGCTTTCTTT | CASSLWGARTEAFF
TRBJ2-5 | TRBV10-3 | TRBD2 | - | TGTGCCATCAGTTCCGGGACTAGTTCGGAGACCCAGTACTTC | CAISSGTSSETQYF
TRBJ2-1 | TRBV28 | TRBD1 | - | TGTGCCAGCAGTTTGGGGACAGTAGTTACCTACAATGAGCAGTTCTTC | CASSLGTVVTYNEQFF
TRBJ2-3 | TRBV3-1/TRBV3-2 | TRBD2 | - | TGTGCCAGCAGCCCCCCCCAGCGGGGGTTCACAGATACGCAGTATTTT | CASSPPQRGFTDTQYF
TRBJ2-5 | TRBV10-2 | - | - | TGCGCCAGCAGTGTCGCGGGGACCCAGTACTTC | CASSVAGTQYF
TRBJ2-1 | TRBV19 | TRBD2 | - | TGTGCCAGTAGTATCAACGGGAGGGCCTACAATGAGCAGTTCTTC | CASSINGRAYNEQFF
TRBJ2-2 | TRBV9 | TRBD2 | once | TGTGCCAGCAGCGTAGTTGCGTGGGGGGGTTCGAACACCGGGGAGCTGTTTTTT | CASSVVAWGGSNTGELFF
TRBJ1-1 | TRBV9 | - | - | TGTGCCAGCAGCGGTGGGGGCGCTTTGAACACTGAAGCTTTCTTT | CASSGGGALNTEAFF
TRBJ1-1 | TRBV19 | - | - | TGTGCCAGTAAGGATGTAGGCACTGAAGCTTTCTTT | CASKDVGTEAFF
TRBJ2-3 | TRBV4-1 | TRBD1 | - | TGCGCCAGCAGCCAAGATAGGGACAGGGCCTTCACAGATACGCAGTATTTT | CASSQDRDRAFTDTQYF
TRBJ2-1 | TRBV4-2 | - | few | TGTGCCAGCAGCCAAGAGGGGAATTACAATGAGCAGTTCTTC | CASSQEGNYNEQFF
TRBJ2-2 | TRBV9 | - | - | TGTGCCAGCAGCCCTACGACAGGGAGGGTCACCGGGGAGCTGTTTTTT | CASSPTTGRVTGELFF
TRBJ2-2 | TRBV2 | TRBD2 | - | TGTGCCAGCAGTGCGGCGGGGGACACCGGGGAGCTGTTTTTT | CASSAAGDTGELFF
TRBJ2-2 | TRBV14 | - | - | TGTGCCAGCAGCCAATTTTTTGTGGGGGCCAAAGCCGGGGAGCTGTTTTTT | CASSQFFVGAKAGELFF
TRBJ1-1 | TRBV7-9 | - | few | TGTGCCAGCAGCTTAACAGGGAACACTGAAGCTTTCTTT | CASSLTGNTEAFF
TRBJ1-1 | TRBV28 | - | - | TGTGCCAGCAGTAGGGGCCGGAACACTGAAGCTTTCTTT | CASSRGRNTEAFF
TRBJ1-6 | TRBV5-1 | - | - | TGCGCCAGCGGGGTGGATTCACCCCTCCACTTT | CASGVDSPLHF
TRBJ2-4 | TRBV11-3 | TRBD2 | - | TGTGCCAGCAGCTTAGGACCCGGTCTAGCGGGAGAACAAAACATTCAGTACTTC | CASSLGPGLAGEQNIQYF
TRBJ1-5 | TRBV19 | TRBD1 | many | TGTGCCAGTAGTAGACAGGGGCAGCCCCAGCATTTT | CASSRQGQPQHF
TRBJ1-2 | TRBV6-2/TRBV6-3 | - | - | TGTGCCAGCAGTATCGGGAGCGCTAACTATGGCTACACCTTC | CASSIGSANYGYTF
TRBJ1-1 | TRBV28 | - | - | TGTGCCAGCAGTTTGTTTGGACATACGAACACTGAAGCTTTCTTT | CASSLFGHTNTEAFF
TRBJ2-2 | TRBV18 | - | - | TGTGCCAGCTCACCTAACGGATACACCGGGGAGCTGTTTTTT | CASSPNGYTGELFF
TRBJ2-2 | TRBV5-5 | - | - | TGTGCCAGCAGCTTCGGAAGCGGGACCGGGGAGCTGTTTTTT | CASSFGSGTGELFF
TRBJ2-5 | TRBV5-5 | TRBD2 | - | TGTGCCAGCAGCTTACTAGCGGGGGGCTCCCAAGAGACCCAGTACTTC | CASSLLAGGSQETQYF
TRBJ1-3 | TRBV6-5 | - | - | TGTGCCAGCAGTTACGATCGGGGGACTGGAAACACCATATATTTT | CASSYDRGTGNTIYF
TRBJ1-6 | TRBV11-1 | - | once | TGTGCCAGCAGCTTAGAGCAGGGGCCAAATTCACCCCTCCACTTT | CASSLEQGPNSPLHF